This TCR beta chain was sequenced in a study of T cells in Graves' hyperthyroidism and ophthalmopathy. Study-wide results and caveats: Clonotypes that were expanded in thyroid above 0.001 mostly appeared in blood too.

After removal of 4 bases from V and 7 bases from J, the junction contained 2 bases not matched to a gene. From germline, CDR1 is SGHRS and CDR2 YFSETQ. This CDR3 has 12 residues. The CDR3 regions of TCR beta were amplified from RNA transcripts. A first-round RT-PCR of the TCR CDR3 used the HTBI primer set. One entry per CDR3 protein, called by TCRdb with MiXCR from the multiplex PCR reads. Among 100,000 to 140,000 distinct CDR3 sequences listed, around a sixth were seen once. This clonotype was found many times. Its target is not known. This clonotype was obtained from a woman aged 50 to 60 with Graves' hyperthyroidism. Sequencing used blood. V is TRBV5-1 and J is TRBJ1-1; TRBD1 agrees at 9 bases. For the CDR3, the DNA is TGCGCCAGCAGCGGACAGGGGCATGAAGCTTTCTTT. Amino acid sequence: CASSGQGHEAFF.